The present T cell receptor beta chain was sequenced within a study of T cell responses to AZD1222 COVID-19 vaccine. TCRdb's table, derived via immunoSEQ multiplex PCR, lists solely in-frame clones and lacks some. The sample consists of about 99,000 clones, approximately 90% of them appearing once. The length of the CDR3 is 15 residues. The V gene's germline CDR1 is LGHDT and CDR2 YNNKEL (reference sequence). V lost 1 base and J lost 5; bases outside the gene matches: 5. The sample in question was peripheral blood, obtained 28 days after the second AZD1222 dose. The receptor was isolated from an adult who received the AZD1222 COVID-19 vaccine. The chain links TRBV3-1 (or the pseudogene TRBV3-2) to TRBJ2-5; TRBD2 matches 9 bases. The CDR3 sequence is CASSQASGTYETQYF. The CDR3 DNA sequence: TGTGCCAGCAGCCAAGCTAGCGGGACTTATGAGACCCAGTACTTC.